These 5 T cell receptor beta chains share one sample of origin, sequenced in a study of shared clonotypes between healthy human individuals. Profiled with immunoSEQ multiplex PCR; TCRdb holds only in-frame clones, not every one. Of 2 million to 2.5 million clones detected, under 97% appear once; the ten largest clones hold less than 0.15%. Sequencing was performed on naive CD4+ T cells sorted from blood. The subset is: CD45RA+ positively selected. Source of these receptors: a man younger than 35 in good health.

A word on this clone: A read error may produce the germline difference seen at one junction end. This rearrangement joins TRBV2 to TRBJ1-4, with D hard to call. This CDR3 has 15 amino acids. Germline lookup yields CDR1 SNHLY and CDR2 FYNNEI. The CDR3 bases are TGTGCCAGCAGGGAAGGGAGTGCAACTAATGAAAAACTGTTTTTT. It yields the protein CASREGSATNEKLFF.

This chain uses TRBV5-5 with TRBJ2-1; 7 bases fit TRBD1. CDR1 is SGHKS, CDR2 YYEKEE, per germline (reference sequence). The CDR3 length is 14 residues. Losses at the gene ends were 0 bases for V and 8 bases for J; bases not matched to a gene: 5. The CDR3 bases are TGTGCCAGCAGCTTGGCGACAGGGTTTTATGAGCAGTTCTTC. Amino acid sequence: CASSLATGFYEQFF. The variable domain in full, completed from reference TRBV5-5 and TRBJ2-1, reads DAGVTQSPTHLIKTRGQQVTLRCSPISGHKSVSWYQQVLGQGPQFIFQYYEKEERGRGNFPDRFSARQFPNYSSELNVNALLLGDSALYLCASSLATGFYEQFFGPGTRLTVL.

V and J are TRBV7-9 and TRBJ2-6, with D hard to call. This CDR3 spans 13 amino acids. CDR1 SEHNR and CDR2 FQNEAQ come from the germline V gene (reference sequence). Trimming removed 7 bases at V and 2 bases at J, with 6 bases between. CDR3: CASNLAGANVLTF. The CDR3 nucleotides are TGTGCCAGCAACCTCGCTGGGGCCAACGTCCTGACTTTC.

This chain uses TRBV19 with TRBJ2-7; D is perhaps TRBD1 (5 bases). The CDR3 is 16 residues long. CDR1 LNHDA and CDR2 SQIVND come from the germline V gene (reference sequence). V was trimmed by 5 bases and J by 4 bases, leaving 21 bases between them. The CDR3 nucleotides are TGTGCCAGTAGTCTTCTCCCCCAGGGCGGTAGGTACGAGCAGTACTTC. Its translation: CASSLLPQGGRYEQYF. The variable domain in full, with the rest retrieved from reference TRBV19 and TRBJ2-7, is DGGITQSPKYLFRKEGQNVTLSCEQNLNHDAMYWYRQDPGQGLRLIYYSQIVNDFQKGDIAEGYSVSREKKESFPLTVTSAQKNPTAFYLCASSLLPQGGRYEQYFGPGTRLTVT.

The V call is TRBV6-5, the J call TRBJ2-6; TRBD1 aligns across 7 bases. CDR3 length: 14 amino acids. V was clipped by 2 bases and J by 12 bases; unmatched bases: 7. The germline V gene encodes CDR1 MNHEY and CDR2 SVGAGI. The CDR3 region has the DNA TGTGCCAGCAGTTACCTGGGACAGAAAAGCGTCCTGACTTTC. This sequence encodes CASSYLGQKSVLTF.